The rows below give T cell receptor beta chains drawn from one sample of a study of T cell repertoires in cytomegalovirus infection. TCRdb re-called the reads through MiXCR, storing one row per CDR3 protein. The table records over 100,000 distinct CDR3 sequences, about 17% of them present only once. Material: PBMCs. Every receptor here comes from a human donor in good health (CMV status not recorded). Some clones in this sample may be carry-over from other donors' samples. Each CDR3 is given with its conserved first and last residue. The D gene is left open where the match is weak. The listing skips clone size in some rows; elsewhere it reads once, few, many or a size class.

J,size,D,V,DNA,CDR3
TRBJ2-7,-,TRBD2,TRBV14,TGTGCCAGCAGCCAAGTCCCTAGCGGCGAGCAGTACTTC,CASSQVPSGEQYF
TRBJ2-7,many,-,TRBV7-8,TGTGCCAGCAGTTCACCCGTGGCAGGGGTCTACGAGCAGTACTTC,CASSSPVAGVYEQYF
TRBJ1-1,few,-,TRBV2,TGTGCCAGCACGACGGGGGCGCGGGGTGAAGCTTTCTTT,CASTTGARGEAFF
TRBJ2-5,-,-,TRBV30,TGTGCCTGGAGTGCGTCAGGGGGGGAGACCCAGTACTTC,CAWSASGGETQYF
TRBJ2-5,few,TRBD1,TRBV10-3,TGTGCCATCAGCCCGGGACAGCAAGAGACCCAGTACTTC,CAISPGQQETQYF
TRBJ2-3,-,-,TRBV20-1,TGCAGTGCTAGTCCGGGGGCTAGCACAGATACGCAGTATTTT,CSASPGASTDTQYF
TRBJ2-7,-,-,TRBV6-2/TRBV6-3,TGTGCCAGCAGTCGCACAGGGAACGAGCAGTACTTC,CASSRTGNEQYF
TRBJ1-2,many,-,TRBV7-2,TGTGCCAGCAGCTTAGTGGGCAGTCTTTCCTATGGCTACACCTTC,CASSLVGSLSYGYTF
TRBJ2-5,-,-,TRBV5-1,TGCGCCAACAGCTTGGCGGCGGATCCCGGGGAGACCCAGTACTTC,CANSLAADPGETQYF
TRBJ2-2,many,TRBD2,TRBV7-2,TGTGCCAGCAGCTTAGTTGGCGGGGGGGCTATCTGGGCGGAGCTGTTTTTT,CASSLVGGGAIWAELFF
TRBJ2-7,-,-,TRBV7-9,TGTGCCAGCAGCTCAACAACGGTGGCACCCTACGAGCAGTACTTC,CASSSTTVAPYEQYF
TRBJ2-7,few,-,TRBV20-1,TGCAGTGCTAGAGATCTGGCGGGGTCCTACGAGCAGTACTTC,CSARDLAGSYEQYF
TRBJ1-3,few,TRBD1,TRBV7-6,TGTGCCAGCAGCCGGAATGACAGGGGTCCTGGAAACACCATATATTTT,CASSRNDRGPGNTIYF
TRBJ2-6,many,-,TRBV7-2,TGTGCCAGCAGCTTAGCCGTGCCAACCATGGCCTCTGGGGCCAACGTCCTGACTTTC,CASSLAVPTMASGANVLTF
TRBJ2-3,many,TRBD2,TRBV4-2,TGTGCCAGCAGCCCGGCGGGGGACAGCACAGATACGCAGTATTTT,CASSPAGDSTDTQYF
TRBJ1-1,once,-,TRBV18,TGTGCCAGCTCAACAGGGCACGGGAACACTGAAGCTTTCTTT,CASSTGHGNTEAFF
TRBJ1-1,few,-,TRBV7-2,TGTGCCAGCAGCTTAGGACGGAGGAACACTGAAGCTTTCTTT,CASSLGRRNTEAFF
TRBJ2-5,few,TRBD2,TRBV20-1,TGCAGTGCTAGAGATCGGATAGCGGGGGGTAGAAACCAAGAGACCCAGTACTTC,CSARDRIAGGRNQETQYF
TRBJ2-7,few,-,TRBV6-6,TGTGCCAGCGAAGGGGTGGGAGAGCAGTACTTC,CASEGVGEQYF
TRBJ2-3,few,-,TRBV19,TGTGCCAGTAGATCCGATGGCGCAGATACGCAGTATTTT,CASRSDGADTQYF
TRBJ1-1,many,TRBD1,TRBV7-8,TGTGCCAGCAGCTTTTCTAGGACAGGGGGGGACTACACTGAAGCTTTCTTT,CASSFSRTGGDYTEAFF
TRBJ1-3,-,-,TRBV28,TGTGCCAGCAGCTTGACAGGCTCCGGAAGCACCATATATTTT,CASSLTGSGSTIYF
TRBJ2-2,few,-,TRBV7-2,TGTGCCAGCAGCTCCCGACAGAGAAACACCGGGGAGCTGTTTTTT,CASSSRQRNTGELFF
TRBJ1-1,-,-,TRBV2,TGTGCCAGCAGTGAAGAAGGGGAAAGTGAAGCTTTCTTT,CASSEEGESEAFF
TRBJ1-1,few,-,TRBV18,TGTGCCAGCTCACCCAAAGAATCAGGAGGGGTGAACACTGAAGCTTTCTTT,CASSPKESGGVNTEAFF
TRBJ2-3,-,-,TRBV14,TGTGCCAGCAGCCAATACTCCCCTGGCCCGGAAACGCAGTATTTT,CASSQYSPGPETQYF
TRBJ2-3,-,-,TRBV15,TGTGCCACCAGCAGAGTGAGAGGTCAGGGAGATACGCAGTATTTT,CATSRVRGQGDTQYF
TRBJ1-2,-,TRBD1,TRBV3-1,TGTGCCAGCAGACCTGGACAGGGAAGGGATGGCTACACCTTC,CASRPGQGRDGYTF
TRBJ1-2,few,TRBD1,TRBV20-1,TGCAGTGCTAGAGACGGGACAGGGAAGCTAAACTATGGCTACACCTTC,CSARDGTGKLNYGYTF
TRBJ2-5,-,-,TRBV7-2,TGTGCCAGCAGCTTTGGGCGGCCCCAAGAGACCCAGTACTTC,CASSFGRPQETQYF
TRBJ1-2,many,-,TRBV12-3/TRBV12-4,TGTGCCAGCAGCTGGACCCGCGATGGCTACACCTTC,CASSWTRDGYTF
TRBJ2-3,many,-,TRBV27,TGTGCCAGCAGTGTGGAAGCTAGCACAGATACGCAGTATTTT,CASSVEASTDTQYF
TRBJ1-5,few,-,TRBV15,TGTGCCACCAGCTCGCGGGAGGGAATTCTGCCCAGTCAGCCCCAGCATTTT,CATSSREGILPSQPQHF
TRBJ1-2,-,-,TRBV6-6,TGTGCCAGCAGTTACTCGCGGTATGGCTACACCTTC,CASSYSRYGYTF
TRBJ2-3,-,-,TRBV28,TGTGCCAGCAGAACGGCAGATACGCAGTATTTT,CASRTADTQYF
TRBJ2-1,-,-,TRBV29-1,TGCAGCGTTAAGGGGGGCGGAAGCTCCTACAATGAGCAGTTCTTC,CSVKGGGSSYNEQFF
TRBJ2-7,few,TRBD2,TRBV6-1,TGTGCCAGCAGTCCCAAGGCCGGGACTAGCCTTATCTTC,CASSPKAGTSLIF
TRBJ2-5,few,TRBD1,TRBV5-4,TGTGCCAGCAGCCAACCGGGACAGATGCAAGAGACCCAGTACTTC,CASSQPGQMQETQYF